These T cell receptor beta chains were read from a single sample in a study of shared clonotypes between healthy human individuals. Profiling relied on immunoSEQ multiplex PCR, and the TCRdb table lists in-frame clones only, not all of them. The table has approximately 810,000 clones, 80% to 95% seen once. Source material: naive CD8+ T cells sorted from blood. The receptors stem from a young man in good health. Each CDR3 is given with its conserved first and last residue. Fields, in order: V gene, D gene, CDR3 length, J gene, clone size, CDR3 DNA, CDR3 protein. D genes are given only for firm matches. Not all rows give a size; the values are once, few, many and, for expanded clones, a class.

TRBV4-3	TRBD1	15	TRBJ1-2	once	TGCGCCAGCAGCCAAGAGTTAACAGGGGCGGACGGCTACACCTTC	CASSQELTGADGYTF
TRBV7-2	NA	14	TRBJ1-5	NA	TGTGCCAGCAGCTTAGGGACCTCTAATCAGCCCCAGCATTTT	CASSLGTSNQPQHF
TRBV15	NA	15	TRBJ1-1	NA	TGTGCCACCAGCCCCCGGGACATCTCGAACACTGAAGCTTTCTTT	CATSPRDISNTEAFF
TRBV5-1	TRBD2	16	TRBJ2-2	NA	TGCGCCAGCAGCAACAACTTAGCGGGAGTGGCCGGGGAGCTGTTTTTT	CASSNNLAGVAGELFF
TRBV5-6	NA	16	TRBJ2-5	NA	TGTGCCAGCAGCTTGGGGCGGGACCCGTACCAAGAGACCCAGTACTTC	CASSLGRDPYQETQYF
TRBV18	TRBD1	12	TRBJ1-2	NA	TGTGCCAGCTCTCGACAGGGGTATGGCTACACCTTC	CASSRQGYGYTF
TRBV13	NA	13	TRBJ2-7	NA	TGTGCCAGCAGCTTAACGGCCAGGGGCGAGCAGTACTTC	CASSLTARGEQYF
TRBV7-9	NA	15	TRBJ2-7	NA	TGTGCCAGCAGCCGACCGGGACAAACGACCTACGAGCAGTACTTC	CASSRPGQTTYEQYF
TRBV28	NA	16	TRBJ2-3	NA	TGTGCCAGCAGTGTTAGAGGGGACCCCCGGGCAGATACGCAGTATTTT	CASSVRGDPRADTQYF
TRBV28	TRBD1	15	TRBJ2-7	NA	TGTGCCAGCAGCGCCGTGACAGGGGGCTCCTACGAGCAGTACTTC	CASSAVTGGSYEQYF
TRBV29-1	NA	14	TRBJ1-2	NA	TGCAGCGTTGAAGATCGCTTGGATTTGGGGGGCTACACCTTC	CSVEDRLDLGGYTF
TRBV5-5	TRBD1	14	TRBJ2-7	NA	TGTGCCAGCAGCCCCGGACAGGGGTCCTACGAGCAGTACTTC	CASSPGQGSYEQYF
TRBV29-1	NA	14	TRBJ2-5	NA	TGCAGCGTTGAAGGAGGAAGGGGAGGTGAGACCCAGTACTTC	CSVEGGRGGETQYF
TRBV7-9	NA	14	TRBJ2-6	NA	TGTGCCAGCACTCTCCGCTCTGGGGCCAACGTCCTGACTTTC	CASTLRSGANVLTF
TRBV9	NA	18	TRBJ2-1	once	TGTGCCAGCAGCTCACCCCTGGATGGCGGAGCGATCTACAATGAGCAGTTCTTC	CASSSPLDGGAIYNEQFF
TRBV13	NA	13	TRBJ2-1	once	TGTGCCAGCAGCTTTCGCACCAACAATGAGCAGTTCTTC	CASSFRTNNEQFF
TRBV11-3	TRBD2	16	TRBJ2-3	once	TGTGCCAGCAGCTTGGGAGCGGGAGTAGGCACAGATACGCAGTATTTT	CASSLGAGVGTDTQYF
TRBV2	TRBD1	16	TRBJ2-7	NA	TGTGCCAGCAGTCAGAACAGGGGGCAGGGACGGTACGAGCAGTACTTC	CASSQNRGQGRYEQYF
TRBV27	NA	14	TRBJ2-7	few	TGTGCCAGCAGTTTAAGAGGGGTGACCTACGAGCAGTACTTC	CASSLRGVTYEQYF
TRBV6-5	NA	15	TRBJ2-1	NA	TGTGCCAGCAGTTACTCCGGGAGCTCCTACAATGAGCAGTTCTTC	CASSYSGSSYNEQFF
TRBV28	NA	14	TRBJ1-1	NA	TGTGCCAGCAGCGCCGTGCTGCGGAACACTGAAGCTTTCTTT	CASSAVLRNTEAFF
TRBV4-1	NA	15	TRBJ2-3	once	TGCGCCAGCAGCCATCGTGAGTTCGGCGCAGATACGCAGTATTTT	CASSHREFGADTQYF
TRBV11-2	TRBD2	17	TRBJ2-7	NA	TGTGCCAGCAGCTTTGGGACTAGCGGGAGGGCCCGTGGCGAGCAGTACTTC	CASSFGTSGRARGEQYF
TRBV10-3	TRBD1	15	TRBJ2-1	NA	TGTGCCATCAGTGAAAAGGACAGGGGGATCGATGAGCAGTTCTTC	CAISEKDRGIDEQFF
TRBV18	NA	14	TRBJ2-1	NA	TGTGCCAGCTCACCACCGTCCCAGAACAATGAGCAGTTCTTC	CASSPPSQNNEQFF
TRBV30	TRBD2	13	TRBJ2-3	NA	TGTGCCTGGAGTCTAGCGGTCCGGGATACGCAGTATTTT	CAWSLAVRDTQYF
TRBV7-3	TRBD2	17	TRBJ2-7	NA	TGTGCCAGCAGCCAATCGGTGGGTAGCGGGACCCTCGGCGAGCAGTACTTC	CASSQSVGSGTLGEQYF
TRBV4-1	NA	14	TRBJ1-2	NA	TGCGCCAGCAGCCAAGCGGGGGGGGCGTATGGCTACACCTTC	CASSQAGGAYGYTF
TRBV5-8	NA	12	TRBJ2-3	few	TGTGCCAGCAGCTTTCTACAAGATACGCAGTATTTT	CASSFLQDTQYF
TRBV11-2	NA	15	TRBJ1-5	once	TGTGCCAGCAGCTTAGGGCGGGGGGGGAATCAGCCCCAGCATTTT	CASSLGRGGNQPQHF
TRBV19	TRBD2	17	TRBJ2-4	NA	TGTGCCAGTAGTAGGGGACTAGCGGGGGCCCCGGAAAACATTCAGTACTTC	CASSRGLAGAPENIQYF
TRBV7-9	NA	13	TRBJ1-5	few	TGTGCCAGCACCCTGGGGGCCAATCAGCCCCAGCATTTT	CASTLGANQPQHF
TRBV9	NA	15	TRBJ2-1	NA	TGTGCCAGCAGCGGAACGGCAGGGGCCGTGGATGAGCAGTTCTTC	CASSGTAGAVDEQFF
TRBV7-3	TRBD2	17	TRBJ2-3	NA	TGTGCCAGCAGCTTCTCCCCAGCGGGAGGGTTCACAGATACGCAGTATTTT	CASSFSPAGGFTDTQYF
TRBV4-1	TRBD2	15	TRBJ2-3	once	TGCGCCAGCAGCCAAGAAAGAGCGGGAGGGCCGAGGCAGTATTTT	CASSQERAGGPRQYF
TRBV15	NA	17	TRBJ2-7	NA	TGTGCCACCAGCAGAGATCCCCCCAGCGGAACTACCTACGAGCAGTACTTC	CATSRDPPSGTTYEQYF
TRBV11-2	NA	16	TRBJ1-3	NA	TGTGCCAGCAGCTTTTCCAGGGAATCCTCTGGAAACACCATATATTTT	CASSFSRESSGNTIYF
TRBV6-6	NA	14	TRBJ1-4	NA	TGTGCCAGCAGTTACAGGGCCACTAATGAAAAACTGTTTTTT	CASSYRATNEKLFF
TRBV5-1	NA	14	TRBJ2-3	NA	TGCGCCAGCAGCTTGGAAACAGGCACAGATACGCAGTATTTT	CASSLETGTDTQYF
TRBV10-2	NA	15	TRBJ1-1	few	TGCGCCAGCAGTGGGGTTTGGGGGGAGAACACTGAAGCTTTCTTT	CASSGVWGENTEAFF
TRBV7-3	TRBD2	15	TRBJ2-7	NA	TGTGCCAGCAGCCCCTTACCGGGACTAAGGTACGAGCAGTACTTC	CASSPLPGLRYEQYF
TRBV7-9	TRBD1	14	TRBJ1-1	NA	TGTGCCAGCAGTCCCGGGACAGGGCTTACTGAAGCTTTCTTT	CASSPGTGLTEAFF
TRBV6-5	NA	15	TRBJ1-2	NA	TGTGCCAGCAGTTACTCCCAGGGTTCTCCATATGGCTACACCTTC	CASSYSQGSPYGYTF
TRBV7-9	NA	12	TRBJ2-1	NA	TGTGCCAGCAGCTTAATCACCAATGAGCAGTTCTTC	CASSLITNEQFF
TRBV18	NA	14	TRBJ2-1	NA	TGTGCCAGCTCACCTCCCCAGAAACGTAGTGAGCAGTTCTTC	CASSPPQKRSEQFF
TRBV27	NA	15	TRBJ2-1	NA	TGTGCCAGCAGTTTACTTGGCCCAAGATTCGATGAGCAGTTCTTC	CASSLLGPRFDEQFF
TRBV20-1	NA	11	TRBJ2-2	once	TGCAGTGCTAGCAGAACCGGGGAGCTGTTTTTT	CSASRTGELFF
TRBV10-2	TRBD2	14	TRBJ2-7	NA	TGCGCCAGCAAACCGACTAGCGGGAGGAGCGAGCAGTACTTC	CASKPTSGRSEQYF
TRBV19	NA	15	TRBJ2-7	NA	TGTGCCAGTAGTATGCTAATGACAGGAGTTTACGAGCAGTACTTC	CASSMLMTGVYEQYF
TRBV6-5	TRBD2	14	TRBJ2-7	once	TGTGCCAGCAGTTACGGGACTACCCCCTACGAGCAGTACTTC	CASSYGTTPYEQYF
TRBV27	NA	12	TRBJ1-1	NA	TGTGCCAGCACGACGGTATCGGGTGAAGCTTTCTTT	CASTTVSGEAFF